These 12 T cell receptor beta chains were all obtained from the same sample, sequenced in a study of Graves' ophthalmopathy and Graves' hyperthyroidism. The authors amplified TCR beta CDR3 regions, and they did so from RNA transcripts for repertoire sequencing. Amplification began with first-round RT-PCR using HTBI primers, then second-round multiplex PCR was performed. One entry per CDR3 protein results from TCRdb running MiXCR on the multiplex PCR reads. The repertoire holds 350,000 to 450,000 distinct CDR3 sequences, approximately 20% seen once, with approximately 1.4% in the top ten. Sample: peripheral blood. These receptors came from a young woman with Graves' ophthalmopathy.

This clonotype was counted many times. The chain carries TRBV6-2 or TRBV6-3 and TRBJ2-5; possible D gene TRBD1, 5 bases. Per germline, CDR1 MNHEY and CDR2 SVGEGT. Trimming shortened V by 7 bases and J by 5 bases, and 11 bases separated the two germline ends. This CDR3 spans 12 amino acids. CDR3 nucleotides: TGTGCCAGCAAAGGAAGGGGTGAGACCCAGTACTTC. Amino acid sequence: CASKGRGETQYF.

This clonotype was counted ten times or more. The V call is TRBV6-2 or TRBV6-3, the J call TRBJ2-7, with TRBD2 matching 10 bases. Germline assignment: CDR1 MNHEY and CDR2 SVGEGT. The CDR3 length is 15 residues. Trimming cost V 4 bases and J 4 bases; bases outside gene matches: 7. The CDR3 spells CASSWQLAGRYEQYF. CDR3 DNA: TGTGCCAGCAGTTGGCAACTAGCGGGAAGATACGAGCAGTACTTC.

This clonotype showed up many times. V and J are TRBV24-1 and TRBJ2-2; 10 nucleotides match TRBD2. CDR1 is KGHDR and CDR2 is SFDVKD in the germline V gene. Trimming at V came to 0 bases and at J to 4 bases, leaving 4 bases not matched to a gene. CDR3 length: 17 residues. CDR3: CATSDLSGGAGTGELFF. Written as DNA, the CDR3 is TGTGCCACCAGTGATTTGAGCGGGGGGGCAGGCACCGGGGAGCTGTTTTTT.

This chain uses TRBV4-2 with TRBJ2-5, with TRBD2 identical over 9 bases. CDR1 and CDR2 from the germline V gene are LGHNA and YNFKEQ. CDR3 length: 16 amino acids. The V and J ends lost 2 bases and 5 bases, in that order; junction bases with no gene match: 9. CDR3 amino acids: CASSQSGGRAGETQYF. The DNA for the CDR3 is TGTGCCAGCAGCCAATCCGGCGGGAGGGCCGGGGAGACCCAGTACTTC.

This clonotype was detected many times. DNA of the CDR3: TGTGCCAGCAAGGAACGGATCGCCTACGAGCAGTACTTC. Its translation is CASKERIAYEQYF. The V and J genes are TRBV28 and TRBJ2-7; D is undetermined. This CDR3 has 13 amino acids. The germline V and J ends were trimmed by 7 bases and 2 bases, with 12 bases remaining between them. Germline V gene data show CDR1 as MDHEN and CDR2 as SYDVKM.

V is TRBV19 and J is TRBJ1-1; D ambiguous. Germline CDR1 LNHDA, CDR2 SQIVND (reference sequence). The CDR3 consists of 13 residues. With 7 bases removed from V and 0 bases from J, the gap between germline ends came to 9 bases. The CDR3 bases are TGTGCCAGTAAGGTCACCATGAACACTGAAGCTTTCTTT. This translates into CASKVTMNTEAFF.

This clonotype occurred many times. The rearrangement links TRBV14 to TRBJ2-7, with 7 bases aligning to TRBD1. Germline CDR1 and CDR2: SGHDN and FVKESK. There are 14 residues in the CDR3. V was pared by 4 bases and J by 6 bases, with 9 bases of the junction left unmatched. The CDR3 is CASSPTGLLSEQYF. CDR3 nucleotides: TGTGCCAGCAGCCCGACAGGGCTCCTAAGCGAGCAGTACTTC.

V and J are TRBV28 and TRBJ1-2; 8 bases map to TRBD1. The CDR3 spans 14 residues. CDR1 and CDR2 from the germline V gene are MDHEN and SYDVKM. V lost 6 bases, J lost 7 bases, and 10 bases stayed unmatched. CDR3: CASRTAQGVAGYTF. The CDR3 region has the DNA TGTGCCAGCAGAACCGCACAGGGGGTTGCTGGCTACACCTTC.

As to this clonotype: It may be a read error: a sequence one base away is much more abundant. This rearrangement joins TRBV5-1 to TRBJ2-7, with D possibly being TRBD1 or TRBD2 (5 bases each). The CDR3 contains 15 residues. Germline V CDR1 and CDR2: SGHRS, YFSETQ. The CDR3 here is CASGLELGDSYEQYF. The CDR3 DNA follows: TGCGCCAGCGGCTTGGAACTAGGGGACTCCTACGAGCAGTACTTC.

This clonotype was seen ten or more times. This sequence joins TRBV29-1 and TRBJ2-7; TRBD1 is a possible D gene (6 bases). Trimming shortened V by 0 bases and J by 2 bases, and 11 bases separated the two germline ends. Germline loops: CDR1 SQVTM, CDR2 ANQGSEA. This CDR3 contains 14 residues. DNA of the CDR3: TGCAGCGTTGAAGATCCTGGGGGCCCCTACGAGCAGTACTTC. Translated, it gives CSVEDPGGPYEQYF.

This clonotype was recorded a few times. The V call is TRBV3-1, the J call TRBJ1-2; 9 positions agree with TRBD1. The J segment lost 9 bases and the V segment lost 4 bases, leaving 6 bases of the junction unmatched. The CDR3 is 13 residues long. Germline assignment: CDR1 LGHDT and CDR2 YNNKEL (reference sequence). This CDR3 is CASSPGTGNRYTF. The CDR3 nucleotides read TGTGCCAGCAGCCCCGGGACAGGGAATCGCTACACCTTC.

This clonotype was detected many times. The chain uses TRBV7-2 and TRBJ2-7, with D uncertain. The germline V gene encodes CDR1 SGHTA and CDR2 FQGNSA. This CDR3 comprises 14 residues. Trimming left V 2 bases short and J 5 bases short, with 13 bases between. This CDR3 reads CASSLSAYRNEQYF. The CDR3 region has the DNA TGTGCCAGCAGCTTATCGGCCTATCGGAACGAGCAGTACTTC.